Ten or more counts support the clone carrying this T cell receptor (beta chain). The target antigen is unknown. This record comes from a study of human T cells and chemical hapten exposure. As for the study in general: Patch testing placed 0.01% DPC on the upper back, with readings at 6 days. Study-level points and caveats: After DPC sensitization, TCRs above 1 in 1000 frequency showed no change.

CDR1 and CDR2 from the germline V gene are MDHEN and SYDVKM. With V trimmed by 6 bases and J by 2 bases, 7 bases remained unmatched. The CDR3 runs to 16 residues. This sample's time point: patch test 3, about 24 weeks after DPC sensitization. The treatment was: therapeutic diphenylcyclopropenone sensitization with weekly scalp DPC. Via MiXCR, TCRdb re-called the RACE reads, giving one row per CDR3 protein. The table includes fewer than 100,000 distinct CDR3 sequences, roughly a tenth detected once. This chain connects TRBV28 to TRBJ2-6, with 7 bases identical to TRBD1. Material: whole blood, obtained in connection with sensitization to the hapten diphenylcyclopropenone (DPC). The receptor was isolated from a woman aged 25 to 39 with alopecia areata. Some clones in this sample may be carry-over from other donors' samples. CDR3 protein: CASSLGDSAGANVLTF. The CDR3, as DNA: TGTGCCAGCAGCTTAGGGGACAGCGCTGGGGCCAACGTCCTGACTTTC.